This T cell receptor beta chain was found in a study of T cells in Graves' hyperthyroidism and ophthalmopathy. Regarding the study as a whole: Through a model of 13 V-J features, ophthalmopathy was separated from stable hyperthyroidism.

Researchers amplified the TCR beta CDR3 regions from RNA transcripts. Initially, a first-round RT-PCR of the TCR CDR3 employed the HTBI primer set. Each CDR3 protein gets one entry after TCRdb re-called the multiplex PCR reads with MiXCR. The sample consists of around 700,000 distinct CDR3 sequences, around 19% of them appearing once. CDR3 length: 17 residues. Trimming took 0 bases from V and 4 from J, leaving 16 bases between them. The germline V gene has CDR1 SGHAT and CDR2 FQNNGV. In regard to this clonotype: The antigen remains unidentified.

The receptor was derived from a woman aged 45-59 years with Graves' hyperthyroidism that later progressed to Graves' ophthalmopathy. The rearrangement joins TRBV11-2 to TRBJ2-1, with D possibly TRBD1 on 5 matching bases. Material for sequencing was blood. The CDR3 protein is CASSLDFVRVGYNEQFF. CDR3 DNA: TGTGCCAGCAGCTTAGATTTCGTCAGGGTGGGGTACAATGAGCAGTTCTTC.